The sequence of this T cell receptor (beta chain) was determined in a study of CXCR3-negative and CXCR3-positive naive CD8 T cells. This CDR3 contains 15 residues. Germline V gene lookup returns CDR1 DFQATT and CDR2 SNEGSKA (reference sequence). To note about this clonotype: Antigen: not known.

Study outcomes and limitations: The level of CXCR3 expression partially decreased after cryopreservation; the majority of assays used fresh PBMCs.

UMI-tagged TRB cDNA libraries were built via 5' RACE. TCRdb re-analyzed the 5' RACE reads; it lists each CDR3 protein once, without DNA. The sample's table shows tens of thousands of distinct CDR3 sequences. The receptor comes from a human donor in good health. Some clones in this sample may be carry-over from other donors' samples. Sequencing used memory CD8+ T cells from blood. This chain links TRBV20-1 with TRBJ1-6; TCRdb returns TRBD1, unconfirmable since there is no DNA. The CDR3 sequence is CSARDPDNYNSPLHF.